This TCR beta chain was recorded in a study of blood T cell repertoires in COVID-19 (dated by TCRdb to the early 2020s). In terms of the full investigation: Samples from collaborators originated in the United States, Italy and Spain and spanned both the acute and convalescent phases of COVID-19. HLA class I and class II types, where available, came from metadata supplied by the sample provider rather than from assay-based typing. The repertoires were released in a freely available public database intended as a resource for research on the immune response to SARS-CoV-2. The samples were drawn from two sources: the first 160 participants of the ongoing ImmuneRACE study, and fewer than 1,500 subjects contributed by 6 global collaborators. Nearly every sample came with metadata listing a de-identified subject ID, COVID-19 status, age in years and sex. Deeply sampled blood TCRbeta repertoires from subjects exposed to, actively infected with, or recovered from COVID-19 were included in the dataset. The prospective study material was composed of cDNA or gDNA derived from T cells, B-cell-depleted T cells, or PBMCs. Overall study outcomes, separate from this receptor: The amount of clinical and demographic metadata varied by source and participant and was provided uncurated.

TCRbeta CDR3 regions were amplified from genomic DNA by means of the immunoSEQ Assay, a bias-controlled multiplex PCR. In the source study's methods: Within the assay, amplification of reference gene primers was used to estimate how many nucleated cells each sample contained. Sequence reads were collapsed and filtered to measure the absolute abundance of every unique TCRbeta CDR3 rearrangement. For each sample, productive Simpson clonality was calculated as the square root of Simpson's diversity index over productive rearrangements. TCRdb stores this immuneACCESS table with in-frame sequences only. Part of the clones is absent; in the studies checked, under half of the shortfall reflects unresolved V genes, and no reason is known for the rest. V, J and clone size are those of that table, while D and trimming were read from the DNA. The sample table shows more than 95,000 clones, and approximately 91% are seen once. The ten largest clonotypes hold 0.95% to 1.5% of the sample.

A note on this clone: What antigen it recognizes has not been identified. No clone much larger than this one lies a single base away; base qualities are absent.

The CDR3 contains 12 residues, cysteine and phenylalanine counted. This entry keeps only the CDR3 DNA: 36 bases, framed from base 1. V loses 3 bases of germline sequence and J loses 7 bases, and the interval between the two ends is 10 bases. CDR1 and CDR2 (SGHTS, YDEGEE) derive from the germline V gene. Whole blood was collected in K2EDTA tubes by collaborating institutions according to the institutions' own protocols. For TCRbeta analysis, collaborator samples were shipped as frozen whole blood, as isolated PBMCs, or as DNA extracted from either sample type. The chain couples TRBV5-8 to TRBJ1-1, with the D gene not clear enough to name. The sequenced material came from peripheral blood. This TCR came from a woman over 75 with acute or convalescent COVID-19. The base sequence is TGTGCCAGCAGCTCCTGGGCCAGTGAAGCTTTCTTT. Translated, this is CASSSWASEAFF.